This entry lists 16 T cell receptor beta chains sequenced from one sample in a study of CD8+ T cells in alopecia areata. Reverse transcription of extracted RNA yielded cDNA, which provided the sequencing template. Profiled with immunoSEQ multiplex PCR; TCRdb holds only in-frame clones, not every one. The data hold fewer than 100,000 clones, with 40% to 55% observed a single time. Sequenced material: CD4+ T cells sorted from blood. These receptors were obtained from a human donor with alopecia areata.

This clone was detected once. This chain links TRBV29-1 with TRBJ2-7; D might be TRBD1 or TRBD2, each matching 5 bases. V was trimmed by 3 bases and J by 3 bases, leaving 9 bases between them. Germline values: CDR1 SQVTM, CDR2 ANQGSEA. The CDR3 consists of 12 residues. This chain's CDR3 is CSVEVGGYEQYF. Here the CDR3 DNA reads TGCAGCGTTGAGGTTGGGGGCTACGAGCAGTACTTC.

In regard to this clone: A junction end diverges from the germline sequence, so it may reflect a read error. The V gene is TRBV25-1, the J gene TRBJ2-6, with 11 bases identical to TRBD1. The CDR3 totals 15 residues. Germline CDR1 and CDR2: MGHDK and SYGVNS. The CDR3 spells CASSPRDRGDNVLTF. DNA of the CDR3: TGTGCCAGCAGTCCCCGGGACAGGGGGGACAACGTCCTGACTTTC.

The V and J genes are TRBV30 and TRBJ1-2, with a weak D call TRBD1 (5 bases). Trimming cost V 1 base and J 2 bases, with 14 bases left between them. Germline assignment: CDR1 GTSNPN and CDR2 SVGIG (reference sequence). The CDR3 has 15 residues. CDR3 in amino acids: CAWSADRDGNYGYTF. DNA for the CDR3: TGTGCCTGGAGTGCAGATCGGGACGGGAACTATGGCTACACCTTC.

The table lists this clone with a few counts. The CDR3 DNA sequence: TGCAGCGTTAGGAGGGGTCGGGGCACAGATACGCAGTATTTT. It encodes CSVRRGRGTDTQYF. This chain uses TRBV29-1 with TRBJ2-3, with D possibly being TRBD2 (6 bases). The CDR3 contains 14 residues. The V gene lost 5 bases and the J gene lost 1 base, with 13 bases spanning the gap. Germline CDR1 and CDR2: SQVTM and ANQGSEA.

V usage is TRBV30 and J usage is TRBJ1-2; D uncertain. V gave up 3 bases and J gave up 4 bases, with 15 bases separating them. CDR1 is GTSNPN and CDR2 is SVGIG in the germline V gene (reference sequence). The CDR3 extends over 14 amino acids. Here the CDR3 reads CAWSAAVTAYGYTF. CDR3 DNA: TGTGCCTGGAGCGCAGCGGTGACGGCCTATGGCTACACCTTC.

The chain combines TRBV5-1 with TRBJ2-7, with 10 bases matching TRBD2. The CDR3 totals 15 residues. Trimming took 2 bases from V and 0 from J; bases not matched to a gene: 2. Germline V CDR1 and CDR2: SGHRS, YFSETQ. The CDR3 region is CASSFLAGASYEQYF. The CDR3 coding sequence is TGCGCCAGCAGCTTTCTAGCGGGAGCCTCCTACGAGCAGTACTTC.

This sequence joins TRBV7-2 and TRBJ1-2, with 9 bases aligning to TRBD1. Losses at the gene ends were 5 bases for V and 7 bases for J; bases not matched to a gene: 5. CDR3 length: 13 residues. In germline, CDR1 is SGHTA, CDR2 FQGNSA. CDR3 DNA: TGTGCCAGCAGCCCGGGACAGGGACTTGGCTACACCTTC. This gives the protein CASSPGQGLGYTF.

A word on this clone: The same CDR3 is also encoded by other DNA sequences in this sample. V usage is TRBV28 and J usage is TRBJ2-7; no definite D call. V was trimmed by 2 bases and J by 2 bases, leaving 7 bases between them. From germline, CDR1 is MDHEN and CDR2 SYDVKM. The CDR3 runs to 13 residues. The CDR3 coding sequence is TGTGCCAGCAGTTTAAATTCTCCCTACGAGCAGTACTTC. It encodes CASSLNSPYEQYF.

The chain employs TRBV6-1 and TRBJ2-1; D unclear. The CDR3 covers 12 residues. The V gene lost 6 bases and the J gene lost 8 bases, with 11 bases spanning the gap. Germline loops: CDR1 MNHNS, CDR2 SASEGT. The CDR3 sequence is CASRSKADEQFF. The CDR3 DNA is TGTGCCAGCAGATCCAAGGCCGATGAGCAGTTCTTC.

This rearrangement joins TRBV28 to TRBJ1-5, with D perhaps TRBD1 (6 bases). From germline, CDR1 is MDHEN and CDR2 SYDVKM. The CDR3 totals 13 residues. The ends were cut back, 8 bases at V and 5 bases at J, with 13 bases in the middle. CDR3 protein: CASRVQGHQPQHF. CDR3 coding DNA: TGTGCCAGCCGCGTCCAGGGGCATCAGCCCCAGCATTTT. The full variable domain, with the rest looked up from reference TRBV28 and TRBJ1-5, is DVKVTQSSRYLVKRTGEKVFLECVQDMDHENMFWYRQDPGLGLRLIYFSYDVKMKEKGDIPEGYSVSREKKERFSLILESASTNQTSMYLCASRVQGHQPQHFGDGTRLSIL.

Only a few counts were recorded for this clone. This rearrangement joins TRBV29-1 to TRBJ2-1, with TRBD1 identical over 7 bases. This CDR3 region has 10 residues. CDR1 SQVTM and CDR2 ANQGSEA come from the germline V gene. The trim removed 8 bases at V and 8 bases at J, leaving 3 bases unmatched. Here the CDR3 DNA reads TGCAGCACCAGGGGGTATGAGCAGTTCTTC. Translation gives CSTRGYEQFF.

The CDR3 DNA sequence: TGTGCCTGGAGTGCTACCCGAGAAGAGCAGTACTTC. Its translation: CAWSATREEQYF. This sequence joins TRBV30 and TRBJ2-7; D ambiguous. Germline-derived CDR1 and CDR2 are GTSNPN and SVGIG (reference sequence). CDR3 size: 12 residues. Trimming took off 1 base at V and 7 bases at J, with 11 bases between the two ends.

The CDR3 DNA follows: TGTGCCAGCAGCTTAGGGGCGAGGAACGAAGCTTTCTTT. Amino acid sequence: CASSLGARNEAFF. The chain couples TRBV7-9 to TRBJ1-1; D is unresolved. Germline CDR1 is SEHNR and CDR2 is FQNEAQ (reference sequence). V was pared by 1 base and J by 8 bases, with 11 bases between. The CDR3 covers 13 residues.

The table lists this clone with a few counts. The gene calls are TRBV30 and TRBJ2-3; the D gene is possibly TRBD2 (6 bases). The CDR3 loop spans 14 amino acids. From germline, CDR1 is GTSNPN and CDR2 SVGIG (reference sequence). Trimming removed 0 bases at V and 3 bases at J, with 10 bases between. This CDR3 is CAWSVRGGTDTQYF. The CDR3 DNA is TGTGCCTGGAGTGTACGAGGAGGGACAGATACGCAGTATTTT.

The V call is TRBV30, the J call TRBJ1-5; D might be TRBD1 (5 bases). The CDR3 has 14 amino acids. Trimming stripped 0 bases from V and 4 bases from J, with 10 bases between. Per the germline V gene, CDR1 is GTSNPN and CDR2 is SVGIG (reference sequence). The CDR3 loop is CAWSVETANQPQHF. As DNA, the CDR3 is TGTGCCTGGAGTGTAGAGACAGCGAATCAGCCCCAGCATTTT.

A few counts support this clone. The rearrangement links TRBV29-1 to TRBJ2-3; tentative D call: TRBD2 (5 bases). V was cut by 0 bases and J by 0 bases, with 10 bases left in between. The germline V gene has CDR1 SQVTM and CDR2 ANQGSEA. The CDR3 has 15 residues. CDR3 DNA sequence: TGCAGCGTTGAAGAAACCTGGACTAGCACAGATACGCAGTATTTT. It is translated as CSVEETWTSTDTQYF.